This TCR beta chain was recovered during a study of blood T cell repertoires in COVID-19. The overall study: Samples of COVID-19 (acute and convalescent) were obtained from the United States, Italy and Spain. In each case, the material was cDNA or gDNA derived from T cells, B-cell-depleted T cells, or PBMCs.

The protocol was immunoSEQ multiplex PCR, while the TCRdb copy is restricted to in-frame clones and leaves out a portion. Of some 78,000 clones in the sample, roughly 88% were seen once. V was clipped by 0 bases and J by 4 bases; unmatched bases: 6. Looked up from germline, CDR1 is SGHTA and CDR2 is FQGNSA. This CDR3 comprises 17 residues. The chain couples TRBV7-2 to TRBJ2-7; 13 nucleotides match TRBD2. Material for sequencing was peripheral blood. The receptor was isolated from a man aged 45-65 years with active or convalescent COVID-19. CDR3 in DNA: TGTGCCAGCAGCTTAGCGCGGGGACTAGCGGGGTATTACGAGCAGTACTTC. Protein product: CASSLARGLAGYYEQYF.